This TCR beta chain was retrieved from a study of Graves' ophthalmopathy and Graves' hyperthyroidism. This clonotype is a singleton in its sample. Germline loops: CDR1 SQVTM, CDR2 ANQGSEA. The CDR3 length is 11 residues. V was trimmed by 7 bases and J by 0 bases, leaving 4 bases between them. For repertoire sequencing, the TCR beta CDR3 regions were amplified from RNA transcripts. HTBI-primed RT-PCR formed the first round, and a multiplex PCR formed the second. Via MiXCR, TCRdb re-called the multiplex PCR reads, giving one row per CDR3 protein. Of around 1,000,000 distinct CDR3 sequences detected, less than 45% appear once; the ten largest clones hold roughly 10%.

The chain links TRBV29-1 to TRBJ1-5; D not certain. This TCR was recovered from an adult man with Graves' hyperthyroidism. The sequenced sample was peripheral blood or thyroid tissue (not recorded which). CDR3 coding DNA: TGCAGCGCCAATAGCAATCAGCCCCAGCATTTT. This encodes CSANSNQPQHF.